Reported below is one T cell receptor beta chain. Its cognate antigen is unknown. The PCR used 60 Vbeta and 13 Jbeta primers. The table came from immunoSEQ multiplex PCR; TCRdb's copy has only in-frame clones and leaves some out. The repertoire shows about 77,000 clones; the top ten hold roughly 13%. These data come from a study of cytomegalovirus exposure and HLA in healthy donors. Study-level points and caveats: Later, an analysis showed that TCR beta chains associated with HLA were more clonally expanded than others that were equally common. HLA-A and HLA-B allele assignments for most subjects were reportedly predicted accurately using TCR beta sequences. Earlier results showed most TCR beta V segments being productive about 87% or about 30% of the time. The classifier, whose performance was assessed in both the original and validation cohorts, reportedly diagnosed cytomegalovirus status with high specificity and sensitivity.

The CDR3 is 14 amino acids. Germline values: CDR1 SGHDT, CDR2 YYEEEE. The V end lost 4 bases, the J end lost 5 bases, and 15 bases lay between the germline ends. This chain joins TRBV5-6 and TRBJ2-5, with D possibly matching TRBD1 (8 bases). This clonotype was sampled from a man aged 50 to 60 in good health and CMV-seropositive. Input material: PBMCs. CDR3 coding DNA: TGTGCCAGCAGCCCCACAGGGGGGGAGGAGACCCAGTACTTC. Translation: CASSPTGGEETQYF. Complete variable domain (other parts from reference TRBV5-6 and TRBJ2-5): DAGVTQSPTHLIKTRGQQVTLRCSPKSGHDTVSWYQQALGQGPQFIFQYYEEEERQRGNFPDRFSGHQFPNYSSELNVNALLLGDSALYLCASSPTGGEETQYFGPGTRLLVL.